Sequencing of this TCR beta chain was carried out in a study of cytomegalovirus exposure and HLA in healthy donors. Whole-study findings and limits: Presence/absence analyses assumed roughly uniform sequencing depth across donors. A missense DCLRE1C variant was associated with V- and J-gene trimming of TCR beta chains in a later analysis, and an independent cohort replicated the association.

This PCR relied on a set of 60 Vbeta primers and 13 Jbeta primers. Method: immunoSEQ multiplex PCR; TCRdb's copy keeps in-frame clones and lacks some. The top ten clones hold about 1.8% of a sample with under 300,000 clones, around 90% of them seen once. Looked up from germline, CDR1 is SGHNT and CDR2 is YYREEE (reference sequence). V shed 1 base and J shed 5 bases, with 10 bases lying between them. The CDR3 covers 14 residues. In the case of this clone: Its matching antigen is unknown.

The gene calls are TRBV5-4 and TRBJ1-5, with unresolved D. The TCR originated in a girl aged 2-10 years in good health and CMV-seronegative. The sample consisted of PBMCs. Here the CDR3 reads CASSLRGSDQPQHF. The CDR3 DNA is TGTGCCAGCAGCTTGAGAGGATCCGATCAGCCCCAGCATTTT. Full variable domain (remainder filled in from reference TRBV5-4 and TRBJ1-5): ETGVTQSPTHLIKTRGQQVTLRCSSQSGHNTVSWYQQALGQGPQFIFQYYREEENGRGNFPPRFSGLQFPNYSSELNVNALELDDSALYLCASSLRGSDQPQHFGDGTRLSIL.